Shown below are 14 T cell receptor beta chains from a single sample sequenced in a study of beta chain features in type 1 diabetes. Sequenced material consisted of expressed TCRB transcripts (all of the isolated RNA was reverse transcribed). TCRdb's table, derived via immunoSEQ multiplex PCR, lists solely in-frame clones and lacks some. The sample lists about 370,000 clones; over 13% were seen once. The specimen was naive CD4+ T cells from blood. These receptors were collected from a woman aged 18-29 years in good health.

This chain links TRBV11-2 with TRBJ2-1; TRBD2 agrees at 12 bases. J lost 15 bases, V lost 3 bases, and 9 bases had no gene match. CDR3 length: 14 amino acids. The V gene's germline CDR1 is SGHAT and CDR2 FQNNGV. The CDR3 coding sequence is TGTGCCAGCAGCTTTGGACTAGCGGGGTTCCTTGCGTTCTTC. Encoded protein: CASSFGLAGFLAFF.

This chain joins TRBV7-9 and TRBJ2-5; D call uncertain. Germline values: CDR1 SEHNR, CDR2 FQNEAQ (reference sequence). V was trimmed by 5 bases and J by 5 bases, leaving 15 bases between them. The CDR3 runs 14 residues. This CDR3 is CASSQYGPEETQYF. The CDR3, as DNA: TGTGCCAGCAGCCAATATGGTCCCGAGGAGACCCAGTACTTC. The full variable domain, rest sourced from reference TRBV7-9 and TRBJ2-5, is DTGVSQNPRHKITKRGQNVTFRCDPISEHNRLYWYRQTLGQGPEFLTYFQNEAQLEKSRLLSDRFSAERPKGSFSTLEIQRTEQGDSAMYLCASSQYGPEETQYFGPGTRLLVL.

The rearrangement links TRBV5-4 to TRBJ1-2; no clear D. The V gene's germline CDR1 is SGHNT and CDR2 YYREEE (reference sequence). Deletions cut 0 bases from V and 6 bases from J, with 9 bases between. The CDR3 is 13 amino acids. The CDR3 DNA sequence: TGTGCCAGCAGCTTGGACAGTCTGGATGGCTACACCTTC. Translation gives CASSLDSLDGYTF.

The chain employs TRBV9 and TRBJ2-7; D perhaps matches TRBD1 (6 bases). The CDR3 totals 15 residues. Germline V gene data show CDR1 as SGDLS and CDR2 as YYNGEE. The V end was cut by 0 bases, the J end by 1 base, with 11 bases between. CDR3 protein: CASSVGTGKSYEQYF. CDR3 DNA sequence: TGTGCCAGCAGCGTAGGAACAGGGAAGTCCTACGAGCAGTACTTC.

The J gene is TRBJ2-7, the V gene TRBV15; 9 bases fit TRBD1. CDR3 length: 14 amino acids. Germline V gene sequence: CDR1 LNHNV, CDR2 YYDKDF (reference sequence). After removal of 8 bases from V and 1 base from J, the junction contained 6 bases not matched to a gene. The CDR3 DNA is TGTGCCACCTTGCGGGACAGGGCTTCCTACGAGCAGTACTTC. This translates into CATLRDRASYEQYF.

This clone appeared a few times. The chain combines TRBV29-1 with TRBJ2-5; unclear D gene. Germline V lookup: CDR1 SQVTM, CDR2 ANQGSEA. This CDR3 region has 12 residues. Trimming removed 1 base from V and 4 bases from J, with 7 bases in between. Written as DNA, the CDR3 is TGCAGCGTTGAAGCTAGTAGAGAGACCCAGTACTTC. Its translation: CSVEASRETQYF.

The chain has TRBV29-1 and TRBJ1-2; D is unresolved. The CDR3 is 12 amino acids. CDR1 and CDR2 from the germline V gene are SQVTM and ANQGSEA. The V and J ends lost 3 bases and 5 bases respectively, with 10 bases between them. The CDR3 region has the DNA TGCAGCGTTGATACAGATCTATATGGCTACACCTTC. Protein product: CSVDTDLYGYTF.

This chain uses TRBV7-9 with TRBJ2-7; 7 nucleotides match TRBD2. Germline V lookup: CDR1 SEHNR, CDR2 FQNEAQ (reference sequence). The CDR3 consists of 12 residues. J lost 2 bases, V lost 8 bases, and 3 bases had no gene match. The CDR3 reads CASREEAYEQYF. As DNA, the CDR3 is TGTGCCAGCCGGGAGGAAGCCTACGAGCAGTACTTC.

The chain recombines TRBV30 with TRBJ2-1; D is possibly TRBD2 (5 bases). The CDR3 length is 13 residues. The germline V gene has CDR1 GTSNPN and CDR2 SVGIG (reference sequence). The V and J ends lost 2 bases and 5 bases respectively, with 10 bases between them. The CDR3 DNA sequence: TGTGCCTGGAGTCTCGGGGTACACAATGAGCAGTTCTTC. Amino acid sequence: CAWSLGVHNEQFF.

The chain recombines TRBV2 with TRBJ1-1, with 8 bases that match TRBD1. This CDR3 is built from 13 residues. Losses at the gene ends were 9 bases for V and 5 bases for J; bases not matched to a gene: 8. Germline values: CDR1 SNHLY, CDR2 FYNNEI. The CDR3 DNA sequence: TGTGCCAGAACAGACAGGGGTGGTACTGAAGCTTTCTTT. This codes for CARTDRGGTEAFF. Looking up the rest from reference TRBV2 and TRBJ1-1 gives the full variable domain: EPEVTQTPSHQVTQMGQEVILRCVPISNHLYFYWYRQILGQKVEFLVSFYNNEISEKSEIFDDQFSVERPDGSNFTLKIRSTKLEDSAMYFCARTDRGGTEAFFGQGTRLTVV.

This clone was recorded a few times. This chain joins TRBV6-5 and TRBJ1-5; D is ambiguous. The CDR3 is 15 residues long. Trimming stripped 11 bases from V and 2 bases from J, with 19 bases between. Germline CDR1 is MNHEY and CDR2 is SVGAGI. For the CDR3, the DNA is TGTGCCCCCTCCTCGGGGATAGAGGGCAATCAGCCCCAGCATTTT. It yields the protein CAPSSGIEGNQPQHF.

This clone was counted only a few times. The genes are TRBV7-3 and TRBJ2-5; D gene ambiguous. V was trimmed by 6 bases and J by 5 bases, leaving 16 bases between them. The CDR3 is made up of 14 amino acids. Germline V gives CDR1 SGHTA, CDR2 FQGTGA. This chain's CDR3 is CASSSRGPRETQYF. Written as DNA, the CDR3 is TGTGCCAGCAGTTCCCGCGGTCCGCGGGAGACCCAGTACTTC.

The rearrangement joins TRBV28 to TRBJ2-1; TRBD2 matches at 8 bases. This CDR3 is 19 amino acids long. Trimming removed 4 bases from V and 4 bases from J; junction bases left unmatched: 18. Germline assignment: CDR1 MDHEN and CDR2 SYDVKM. CDR3 nucleotide sequence: TGTGCCAGCAGTTCCCGATCGGGCGGGAGGCCTAAGAAGTACAATGAGCAGTTCTTC. The encoded protein is CASSSRSGGRPKKYNEQFF.

Only a few counts were recorded for this clone. The chain couples TRBV5-1 to TRBJ2-1; 8 bases line up with TRBD2. J lost 8 bases, V lost 5 bases, and 9 bases had no gene match. Looked up from germline, CDR1 is SGHRS and CDR2 is YFSETQ. This CDR3 is built from 14 residues. For the CDR3, the DNA is TGCGCCAGCAGGAGCGGGAGTCAAATTCATGAGCAGTTCTTC. Translation: CASRSGSQIHEQFF.